This TCR beta chain was sequenced during a study of response to subunit inactivated influenza vaccine. The CDR3 loop spans 19 amino acids. Germline V CDR1 and CDR2: MGHRA, YSYEKL. Trimming removed 0 bases from V and 2 bases from J; junction bases left unmatched: 9. Study conclusions and caveats: Authors proposed each seasonal influenza vaccination draws in few new T cells.

In regard to this clonotype: The antigen is undetermined.

TCRdb re-called the RT-PCR reads through MiXCR, storing one row per CDR3 protein. The table has about 240,000 distinct CDR3 sequences, 9.5% to 15% seen once. This sequence was found in a man aged 50-59 years who received an inactivated influenza vaccine. The gene calls are TRBV4-1 and TRBJ2-2, with 10 bases identical to TRBD2. The specimen comprised non-naive T cells sorted from PBMCs, sampled 14 days before vaccination. This chain's CDR3 is CASSQEGSASGGNTGELFF. The CDR3 DNA reads TGCGCCAGCAGCCAAGAAGGGTCGGCTAGCGGGGGCAACACCGGGGAGCTGTTTTTT.